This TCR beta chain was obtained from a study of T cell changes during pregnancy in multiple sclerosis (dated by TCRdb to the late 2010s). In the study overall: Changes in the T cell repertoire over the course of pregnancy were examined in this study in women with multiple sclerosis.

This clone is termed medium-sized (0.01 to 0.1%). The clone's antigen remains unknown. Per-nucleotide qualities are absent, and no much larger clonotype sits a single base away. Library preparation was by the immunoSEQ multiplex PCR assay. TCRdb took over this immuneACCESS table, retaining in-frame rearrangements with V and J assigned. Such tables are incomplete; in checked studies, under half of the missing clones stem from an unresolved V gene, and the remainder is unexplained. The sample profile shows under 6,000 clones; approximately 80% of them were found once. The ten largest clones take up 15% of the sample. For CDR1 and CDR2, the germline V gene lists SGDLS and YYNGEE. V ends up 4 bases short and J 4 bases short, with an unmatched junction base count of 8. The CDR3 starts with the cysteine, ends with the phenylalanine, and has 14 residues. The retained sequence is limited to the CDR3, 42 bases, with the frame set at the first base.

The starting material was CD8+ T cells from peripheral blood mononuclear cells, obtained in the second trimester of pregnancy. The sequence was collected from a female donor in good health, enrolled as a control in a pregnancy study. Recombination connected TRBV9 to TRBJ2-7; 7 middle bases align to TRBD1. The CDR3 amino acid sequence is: CASSPRQGFYEQYF. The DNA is TGTGCCAGCAGCCCGAGACAGGGTTTTTACGAGCAGTACTTC.